This T cell receptor beta chain stems from a study of identical twins. Via MiXCR, TCRdb re-called the 5' RACE reads, giving one row per CDR3 protein. The table includes about 520,000 distinct CDR3 sequences, roughly a fifth detected once. This clonotype was picked up many times. V was shortened by 7 bases and J by 1 base, with 16 bases between the two germline ends. The CDR3 is made up of 15 amino acids. Per germline, CDR1 MDHEN and CDR2 SYDVKM. The same data also went into a second study, on T cells expressing NK-cell markers.

Sequenced: CD4+ T cells sorted from blood. The chain is built from TRBV28 and TRBJ1-1, with D tentatively TRBD1 (5 bases). This TCR came from a woman younger than 35 in good health. DNA for the CDR3: TGTGCCAGCACCCTAAGGGGTAGGGGGAACACTGAAGCTTTCTTT. The encoded protein is CASTLRGRGNTEAFF.